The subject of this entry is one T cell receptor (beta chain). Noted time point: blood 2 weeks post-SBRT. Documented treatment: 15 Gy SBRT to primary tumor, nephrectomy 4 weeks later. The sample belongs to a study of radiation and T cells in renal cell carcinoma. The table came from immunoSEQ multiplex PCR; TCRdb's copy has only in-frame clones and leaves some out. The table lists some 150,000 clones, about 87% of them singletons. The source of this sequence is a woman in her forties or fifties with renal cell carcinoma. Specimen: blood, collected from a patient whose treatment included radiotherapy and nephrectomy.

CDR3 sequence: CASSSQVDTQYF. The CDR3 DNA reads as TGTGCCAGCAGCTCACAGGTAGATACGCAGTATTTT. This rearrangement joins TRBV7-2 to TRBJ2-3; TRBD1 might be the D (5 bases). CDR1 is SGHTA and CDR2 is FQGNSA in the germline V gene. Trimming took off 4 bases at V and 5 bases at J, with 7 bases between the two ends. The CDR3 loop spans 12 amino acids.